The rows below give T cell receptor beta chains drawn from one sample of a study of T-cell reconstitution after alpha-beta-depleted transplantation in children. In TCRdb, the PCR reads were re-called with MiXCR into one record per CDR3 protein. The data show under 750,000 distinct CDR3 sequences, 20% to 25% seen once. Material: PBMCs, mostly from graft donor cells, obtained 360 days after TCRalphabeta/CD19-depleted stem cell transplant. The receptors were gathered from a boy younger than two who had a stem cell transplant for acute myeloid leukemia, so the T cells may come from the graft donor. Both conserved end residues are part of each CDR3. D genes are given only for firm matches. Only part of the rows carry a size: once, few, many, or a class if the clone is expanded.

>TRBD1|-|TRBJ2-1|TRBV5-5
CASSLFGAGGISYNEQFF
TGTGCCAGCAGCTTGTTCGGGGCAGGGGGTATTTCCTACAATGAGCAGTTCTTC
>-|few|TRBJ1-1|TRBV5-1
CASSFPDIGTEAFF
TGCGCCAGCAGCTTTCCAGACATCGGGACTGAAGCTTTCTTT
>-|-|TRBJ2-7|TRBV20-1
CSARTGNTYEQYF
TGCAGTGCTAGGACGGGGAATACCTACGAGCAGTACTTC
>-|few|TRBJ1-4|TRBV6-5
CASSSLGRGVEKLFF
TGTGCCAGCAGTTCATTGGGGAGGGGAGTGGAAAAACTGTTTTTT
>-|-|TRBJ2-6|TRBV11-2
CASPVLGGQKPGANVLTF
TGTGCCAGCCCGGTCCTAGGTGGCCAGAAGCCTGGGGCCAACGTCCTGACTTTC
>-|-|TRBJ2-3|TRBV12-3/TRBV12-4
CASSAYRAHSTPDTQYF
TGTGCCAGCAGTGCATACAGGGCCCACTCCACGCCAGATACGCAGTATTTT
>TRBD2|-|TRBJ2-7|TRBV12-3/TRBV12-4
CASSLQGASGFYEQYF
TGTGCCAGCAGTCTACAAGGGGCTAGCGGGTTCTACGAGCAGTACTTC
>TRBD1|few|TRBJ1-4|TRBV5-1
CASSLGTVWPEKLFF
TGCGCCAGCAGCCTGGGGACAGTATGGCCGGAAAAACTGTTTTTT
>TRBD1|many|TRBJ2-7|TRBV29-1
CSVAGTGRGSSYEQYF
TGCAGCGTAGCCGGGACAGGGAGAGGATCCTCCTACGAGCAGTACTTC
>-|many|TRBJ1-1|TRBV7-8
CASSLVQRTEAFF
TGTGCCAGCAGCTTAGTTCAGCGGACTGAAGCTTTCTTT
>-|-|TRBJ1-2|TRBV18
CASSPGQTGYGYTF
TGTGCCAGCTCACCCGGACAGACAGGCTATGGCTACACCTTC
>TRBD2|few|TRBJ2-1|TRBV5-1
CASSFPSGDNEQFF
TGCGCCAGCAGCTTTCCTAGCGGGGACAATGAGCAGTTCTTC
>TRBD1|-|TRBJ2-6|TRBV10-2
CASSGTGANSGANVLTF
TGCGCCAGCAGTGGTACAGGGGCCAACTCTGGGGCCAACGTCCTGACTTTC
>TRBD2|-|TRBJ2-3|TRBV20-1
CSPYQTSGTSTDTQYF
TGCAGTCCCTACCAGACTAGCGGGACTAGCACAGATACGCAGTATTTT
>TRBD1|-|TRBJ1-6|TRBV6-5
CASSYSGTGYSNSPLHF
TGTGCCAGCAGTTACTCGGGGACAGGGTACAGTAATTCACCCCTCCACTTT